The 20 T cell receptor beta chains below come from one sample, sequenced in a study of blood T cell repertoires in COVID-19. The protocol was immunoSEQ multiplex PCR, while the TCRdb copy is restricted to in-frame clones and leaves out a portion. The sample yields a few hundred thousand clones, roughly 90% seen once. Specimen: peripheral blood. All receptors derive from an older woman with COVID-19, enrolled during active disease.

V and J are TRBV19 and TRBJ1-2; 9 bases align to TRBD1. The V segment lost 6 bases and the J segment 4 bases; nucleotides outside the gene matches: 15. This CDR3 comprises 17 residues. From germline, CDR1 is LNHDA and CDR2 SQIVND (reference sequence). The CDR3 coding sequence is TGTGCCAGTAGCCACCAAACCGGGACAGGGCCTGCCTATGGCTACACCTTC. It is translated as CASSHQTGTGPAYGYTF.

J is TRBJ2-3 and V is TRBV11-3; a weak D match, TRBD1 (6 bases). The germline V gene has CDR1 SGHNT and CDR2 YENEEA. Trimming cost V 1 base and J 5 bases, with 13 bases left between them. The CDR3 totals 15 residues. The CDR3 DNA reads TGTGCCAGCAGCTTAGGACAGGTCAGCGAAGATACGCAGTATTTT. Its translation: CASSLGQVSEDTQYF.

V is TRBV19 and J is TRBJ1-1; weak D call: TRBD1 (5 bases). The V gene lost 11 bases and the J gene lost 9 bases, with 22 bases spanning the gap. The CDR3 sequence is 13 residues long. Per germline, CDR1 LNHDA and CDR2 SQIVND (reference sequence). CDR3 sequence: CASGGGLSVQAFF. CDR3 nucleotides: TGTGCCTCCGGGGGAGGACTTTCTGTTCAAGCTTTCTTT.

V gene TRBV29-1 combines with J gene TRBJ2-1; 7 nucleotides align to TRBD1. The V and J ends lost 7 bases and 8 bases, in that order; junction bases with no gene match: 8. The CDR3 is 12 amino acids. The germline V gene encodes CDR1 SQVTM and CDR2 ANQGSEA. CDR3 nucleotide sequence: TGCAGCGGCTACCGGGACAGTTATGAGCAGTTCTTC. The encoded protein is CSGYRDSYEQFF.

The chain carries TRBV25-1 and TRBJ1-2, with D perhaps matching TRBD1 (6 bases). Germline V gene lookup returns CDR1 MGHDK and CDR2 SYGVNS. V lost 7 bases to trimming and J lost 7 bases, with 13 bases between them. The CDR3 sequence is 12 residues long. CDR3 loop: CASTEGGAGYTF. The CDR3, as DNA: TGTGCCAGCACAGAAGGGGGAGCTGGCTACACCTTC.

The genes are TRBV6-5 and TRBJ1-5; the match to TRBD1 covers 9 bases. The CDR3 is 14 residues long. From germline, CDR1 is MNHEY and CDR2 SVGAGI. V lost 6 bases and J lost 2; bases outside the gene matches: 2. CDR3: CASRTGGRNQPQHF. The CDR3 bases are TGTGCCAGCAGGACAGGGGGGCGCAATCAGCCCCAGCATTTT.

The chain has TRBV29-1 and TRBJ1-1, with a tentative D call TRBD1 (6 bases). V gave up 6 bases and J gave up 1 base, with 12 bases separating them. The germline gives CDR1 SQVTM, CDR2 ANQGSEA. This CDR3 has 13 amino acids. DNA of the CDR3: TGCAGCGTCGTTGGACAGTCGAACACTGAAGCTTTCTTT. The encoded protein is CSVVGQSNTEAFF.

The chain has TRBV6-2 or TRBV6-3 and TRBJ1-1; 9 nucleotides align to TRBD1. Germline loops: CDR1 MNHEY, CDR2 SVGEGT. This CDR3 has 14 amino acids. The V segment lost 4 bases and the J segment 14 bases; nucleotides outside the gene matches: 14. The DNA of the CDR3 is TGTGCCAGCAGTTCCTATGGGGGGACAGGGTATATGTTCTTT. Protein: CASSSYGGTGYMFF.

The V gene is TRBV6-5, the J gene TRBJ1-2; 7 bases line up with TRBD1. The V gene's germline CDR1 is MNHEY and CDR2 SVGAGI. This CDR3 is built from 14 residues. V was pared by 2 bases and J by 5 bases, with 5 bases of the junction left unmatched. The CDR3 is CASSYTQGQYGYTF. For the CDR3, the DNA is TGTGCCAGCAGTTACACCCAGGGACAGTATGGCTACACCTTC.

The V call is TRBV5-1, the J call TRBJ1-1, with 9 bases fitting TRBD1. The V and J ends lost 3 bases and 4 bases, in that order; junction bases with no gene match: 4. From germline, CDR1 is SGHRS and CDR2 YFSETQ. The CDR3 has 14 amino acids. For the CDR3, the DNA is TGCGCCAGCAGCTCCGGGACAGGGATCACTGAAGCTTTCTTT. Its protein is CASSSGTGITEAFF.

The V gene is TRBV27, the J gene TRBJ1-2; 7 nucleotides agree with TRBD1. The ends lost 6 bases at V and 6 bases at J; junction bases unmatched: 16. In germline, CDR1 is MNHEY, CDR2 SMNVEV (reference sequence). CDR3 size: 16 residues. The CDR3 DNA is TGTGCCAGCAGCCCGGACCCGACAGGGAGCGTAGATGGCTACACCTTC. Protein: CASSPDPTGSVDGYTF.

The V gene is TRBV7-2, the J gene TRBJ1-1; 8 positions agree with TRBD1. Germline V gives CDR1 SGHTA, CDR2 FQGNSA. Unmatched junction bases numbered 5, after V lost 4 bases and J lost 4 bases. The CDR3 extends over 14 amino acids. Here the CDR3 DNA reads TGTGCCAGCAGCTCGGACAGGGTCGGCACTGAAGCTTTCTTT. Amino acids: CASSSDRVGTEAFF.

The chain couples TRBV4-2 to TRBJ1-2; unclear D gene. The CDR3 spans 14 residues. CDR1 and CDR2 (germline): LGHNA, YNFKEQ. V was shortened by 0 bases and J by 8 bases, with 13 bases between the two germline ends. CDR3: CASSQDMLPGGYTF. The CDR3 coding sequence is TGTGCCAGCAGCCAAGACATGCTCCCAGGAGGCTACACCTTC.

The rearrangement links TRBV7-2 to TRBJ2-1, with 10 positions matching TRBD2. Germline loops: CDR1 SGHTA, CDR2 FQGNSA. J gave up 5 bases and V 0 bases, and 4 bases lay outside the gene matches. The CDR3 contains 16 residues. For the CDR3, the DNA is TGTGCCAGCAGCTTAGCGCCAGCGGGGGGGCACAATGAGCAGTTCTTC. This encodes CASSLAPAGGHNEQFF.

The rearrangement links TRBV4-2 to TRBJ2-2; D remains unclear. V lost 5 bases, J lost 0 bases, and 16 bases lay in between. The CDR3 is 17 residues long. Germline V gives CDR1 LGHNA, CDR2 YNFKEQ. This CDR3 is CASSFTAGTANTGELFF. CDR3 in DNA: TGTGCCAGCAGCTTCACGGCAGGAACAGCGAACACCGGGGAGCTGTTTTTT.

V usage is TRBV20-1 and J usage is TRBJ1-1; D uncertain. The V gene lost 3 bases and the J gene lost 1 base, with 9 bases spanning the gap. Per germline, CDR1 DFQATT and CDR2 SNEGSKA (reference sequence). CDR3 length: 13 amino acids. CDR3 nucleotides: TGCAGTGCTAGTCCCCCCGGGAACACTGAAGCTTTCTTT. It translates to CSASPPGNTEAFF.

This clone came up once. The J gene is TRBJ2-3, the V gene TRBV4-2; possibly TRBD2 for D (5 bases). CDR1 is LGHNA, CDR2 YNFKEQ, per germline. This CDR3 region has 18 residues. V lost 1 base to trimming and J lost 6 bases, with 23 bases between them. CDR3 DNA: TGTGCCAGCAGCCAAGTTGGATCCGGTGGACTCAAAAGGGATACGCAGTATTTT. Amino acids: CASSQVGSGGLKRDTQYF.

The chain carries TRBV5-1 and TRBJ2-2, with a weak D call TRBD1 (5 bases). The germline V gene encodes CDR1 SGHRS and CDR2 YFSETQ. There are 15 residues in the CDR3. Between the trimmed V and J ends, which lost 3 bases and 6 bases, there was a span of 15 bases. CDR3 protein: CASSSSTTGSGELFF. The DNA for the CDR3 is TGCGCCAGCAGCTCCTCCACTACAGGATCCGGGGAGCTGTTTTTT.

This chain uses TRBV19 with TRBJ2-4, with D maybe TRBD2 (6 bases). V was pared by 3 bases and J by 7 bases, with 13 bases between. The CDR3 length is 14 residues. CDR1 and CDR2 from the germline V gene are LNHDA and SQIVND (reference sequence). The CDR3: CASSMEGLGNIQYF. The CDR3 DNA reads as TGTGCCAGTAGTATGGAGGGACTGGGGAACATTCAGTACTTC. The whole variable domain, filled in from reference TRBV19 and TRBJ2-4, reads DGGITQSPKYLFRKEGQNVTLSCEQNLNHDAMYWYRQDPGQGLRLIYYSQIVNDFQKGDIAEGYSVSREKKESFPLTVTSAQKNPTAFYLCASSMEGLGNIQYFGAGTRLSVL.

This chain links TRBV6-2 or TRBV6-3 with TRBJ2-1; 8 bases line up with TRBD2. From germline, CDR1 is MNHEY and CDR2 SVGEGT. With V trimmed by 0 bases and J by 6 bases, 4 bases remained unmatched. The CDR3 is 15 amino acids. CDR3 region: CASSYSTGGGNEQFF. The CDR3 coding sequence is TGTGCCAGCAGTTACTCGACGGGGGGGGGCAATGAGCAGTTCTTC.